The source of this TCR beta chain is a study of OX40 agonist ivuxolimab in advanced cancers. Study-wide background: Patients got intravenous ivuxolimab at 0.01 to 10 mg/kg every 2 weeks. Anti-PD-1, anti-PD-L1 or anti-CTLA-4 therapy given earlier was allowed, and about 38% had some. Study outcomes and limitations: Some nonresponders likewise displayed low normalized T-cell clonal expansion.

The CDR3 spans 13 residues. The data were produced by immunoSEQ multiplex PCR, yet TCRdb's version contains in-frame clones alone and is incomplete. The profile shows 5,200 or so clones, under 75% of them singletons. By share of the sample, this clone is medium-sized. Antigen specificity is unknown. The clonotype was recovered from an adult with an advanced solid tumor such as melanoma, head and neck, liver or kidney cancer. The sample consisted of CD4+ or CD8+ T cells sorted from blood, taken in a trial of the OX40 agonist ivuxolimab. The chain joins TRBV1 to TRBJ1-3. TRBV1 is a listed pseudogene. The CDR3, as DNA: TGCACCAGCAGCCAACCCGTTGGAAACACCATATATTTT. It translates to CTSSQPVGNTIYF.